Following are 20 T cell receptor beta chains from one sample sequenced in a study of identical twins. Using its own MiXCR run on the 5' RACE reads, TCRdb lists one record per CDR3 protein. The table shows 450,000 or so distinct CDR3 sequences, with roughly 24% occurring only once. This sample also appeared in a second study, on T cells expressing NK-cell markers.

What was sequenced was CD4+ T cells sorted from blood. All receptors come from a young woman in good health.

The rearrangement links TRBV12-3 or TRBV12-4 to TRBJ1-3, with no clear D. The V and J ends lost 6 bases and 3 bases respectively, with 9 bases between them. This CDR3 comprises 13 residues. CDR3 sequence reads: CASSSLVGNTIYF. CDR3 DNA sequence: TGTGCCAGCAGCTCGCTTGTTGGAAACACCATATATTTT.

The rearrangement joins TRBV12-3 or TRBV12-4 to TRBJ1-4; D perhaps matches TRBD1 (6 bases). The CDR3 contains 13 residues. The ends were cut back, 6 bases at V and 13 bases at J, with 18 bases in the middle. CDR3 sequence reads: CASSPGEGGSLFF. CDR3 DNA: TGTGCCAGCAGCCCAGGGGAGGGAGGCTCACTGTTTTTT.

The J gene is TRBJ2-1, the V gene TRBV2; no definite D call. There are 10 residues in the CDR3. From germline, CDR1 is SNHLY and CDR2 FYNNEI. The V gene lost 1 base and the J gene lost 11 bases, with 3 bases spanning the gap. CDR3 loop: CASSEVKQFF. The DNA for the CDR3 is TGTGCCAGCAGTGAAGTCAAGCAGTTCTTC.

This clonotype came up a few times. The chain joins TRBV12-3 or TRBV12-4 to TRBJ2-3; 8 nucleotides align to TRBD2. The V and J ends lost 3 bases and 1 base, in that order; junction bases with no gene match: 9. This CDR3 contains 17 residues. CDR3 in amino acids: CASSLGGRPLRTDTQYF. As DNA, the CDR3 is TGTGCCAGCAGTTTGGGCGGGAGGCCTCTACGCACAGATACGCAGTATTTT.

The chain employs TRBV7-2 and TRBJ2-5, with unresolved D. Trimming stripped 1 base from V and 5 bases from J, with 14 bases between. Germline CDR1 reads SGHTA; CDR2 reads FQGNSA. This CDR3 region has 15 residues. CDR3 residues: CASSLVRQVVETQYF. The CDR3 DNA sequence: TGTGCCAGCAGCTTAGTAAGGCAGGTGGTGGAGACCCAGTACTTC.

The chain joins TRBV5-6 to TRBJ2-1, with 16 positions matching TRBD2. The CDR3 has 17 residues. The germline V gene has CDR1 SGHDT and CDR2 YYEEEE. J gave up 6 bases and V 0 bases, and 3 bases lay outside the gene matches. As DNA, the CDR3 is TGTGCCAGCAGCTTGGAGGGACTAGCGGGAGGGCCCAATGAGCAGTTCTTC. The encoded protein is CASSLEGLAGGPNEQFF.

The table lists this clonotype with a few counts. This chain's CDR3 is CASSLVIWGSYNSPLHF. The CDR3 nucleotides read TGTGCCAGCAGCTTGGTAATCTGGGGATCCTATAATTCACCCCTCCACTTT. The chain joins TRBV5-6 to TRBJ1-6; no firm D call. This CDR3 contains 17 residues. Per the germline V gene, CDR1 is SGHDT and CDR2 is YYEEEE. Trimming took off 0 bases at V and 1 base at J, with 11 bases between the two ends.

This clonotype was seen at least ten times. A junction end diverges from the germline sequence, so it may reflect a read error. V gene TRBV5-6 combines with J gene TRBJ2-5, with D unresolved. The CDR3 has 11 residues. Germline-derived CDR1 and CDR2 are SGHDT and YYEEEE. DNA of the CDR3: TGTGCCAGCAGTTCTAGGTTCTTTCTTTTCTTC. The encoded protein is CASSSRFFLFF.

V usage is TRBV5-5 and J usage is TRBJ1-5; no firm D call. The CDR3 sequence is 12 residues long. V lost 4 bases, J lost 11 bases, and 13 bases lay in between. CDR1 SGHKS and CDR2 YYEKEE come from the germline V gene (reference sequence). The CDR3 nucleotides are TGTGCCAGCAGCCTGGAGGGAGAGTCCCAGCATTTT. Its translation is CASSLEGESQHF.

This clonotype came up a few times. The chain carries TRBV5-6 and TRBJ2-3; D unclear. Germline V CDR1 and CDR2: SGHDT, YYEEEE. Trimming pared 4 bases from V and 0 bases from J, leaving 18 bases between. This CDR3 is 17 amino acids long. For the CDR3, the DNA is TGTGCCAGCAGCCCCCATCGAGAGAGGCCTAGCACAGATACGCAGTATTTT. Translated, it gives CASSPHRERPSTDTQYF.

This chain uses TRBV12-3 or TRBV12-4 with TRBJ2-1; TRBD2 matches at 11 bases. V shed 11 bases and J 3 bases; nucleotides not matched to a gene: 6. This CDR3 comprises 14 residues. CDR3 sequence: CACRGTSGYNEQFF. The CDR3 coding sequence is TGTGCCTGCCGCGGGACTAGCGGCTACAATGAGCAGTTCTTC.

CDR3 coding DNA: TGTGCCAGCAGCTTATCTATTAGCGGGGGGACCTCCTACAATGAGCAGTTCTTC. Amino acids: CASSLSISGGTSYNEQFF. The chain couples TRBV11-1 to TRBJ2-1; 10 positions match TRBD2. J was trimmed by 0 bases and V by 2 bases; bases with no gene match: 7. Per germline, CDR1 SGHAT and CDR2 FQDESV (reference sequence). CDR3 size: 18 residues.

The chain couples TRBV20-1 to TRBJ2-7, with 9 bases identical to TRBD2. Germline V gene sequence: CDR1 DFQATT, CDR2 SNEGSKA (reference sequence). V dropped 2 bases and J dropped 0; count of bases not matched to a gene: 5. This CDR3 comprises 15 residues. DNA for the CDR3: TGCAGTGCTAGATCGGCGGGGGGGGGCTCCTACGAGCAGTACTTC. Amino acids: CSARSAGGGSYEQYF.

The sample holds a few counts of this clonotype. CDR3 region: CSAQDLAGETQYF. The CDR3 DNA reads TGCAGTGCGCAGGACCTAGCGGGTGAGACCCAGTACTTC. The gene calls are TRBV20-1 and TRBJ2-5, with TRBD2 identical over 8 bases. Germline CDR1 DFQATT, CDR2 SNEGSKA (reference sequence). The length of the CDR3 is 13 residues. V shed 6 bases and J 5 bases; nucleotides not matched to a gene: 8.

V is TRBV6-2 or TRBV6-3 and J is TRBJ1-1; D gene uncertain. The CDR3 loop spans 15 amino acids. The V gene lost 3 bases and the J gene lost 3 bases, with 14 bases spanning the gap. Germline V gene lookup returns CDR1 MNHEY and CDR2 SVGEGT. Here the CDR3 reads CASSYEARRDTEAFF. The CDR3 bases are TGTGCCAGCAGTTATGAGGCCCGAAGGGACACTGAAGCTTTCTTT.

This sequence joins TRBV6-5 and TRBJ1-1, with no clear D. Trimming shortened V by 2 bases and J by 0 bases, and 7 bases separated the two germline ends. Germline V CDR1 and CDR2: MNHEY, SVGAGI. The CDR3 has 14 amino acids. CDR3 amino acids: CASSYGPVNTEAFF. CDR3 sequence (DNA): TGTGCCAGCAGTTACGGGCCGGTGAACACTGAAGCTTTCTTT.

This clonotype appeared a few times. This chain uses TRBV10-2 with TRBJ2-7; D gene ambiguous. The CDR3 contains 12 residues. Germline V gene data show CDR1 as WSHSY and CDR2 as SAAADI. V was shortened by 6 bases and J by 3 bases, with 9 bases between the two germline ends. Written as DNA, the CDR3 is TGCGCCAGCAGCCCGGACGGCTACGAGCAGTACTTC. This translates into CASSPDGYEQYF.

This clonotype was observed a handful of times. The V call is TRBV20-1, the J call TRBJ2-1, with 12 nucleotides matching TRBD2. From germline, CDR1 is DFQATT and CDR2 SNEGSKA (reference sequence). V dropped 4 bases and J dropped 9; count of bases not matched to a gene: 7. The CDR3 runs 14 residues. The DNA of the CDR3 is TGCAGTGCTACCTCTAGCGGGAGGGCCATTGAGCAGTTCTTC. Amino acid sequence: CSATSSGRAIEQFF.

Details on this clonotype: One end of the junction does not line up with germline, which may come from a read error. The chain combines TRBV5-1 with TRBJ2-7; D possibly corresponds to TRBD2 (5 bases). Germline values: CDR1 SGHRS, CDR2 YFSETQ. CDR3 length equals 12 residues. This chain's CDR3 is CASSLGAREWDF. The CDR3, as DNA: TGCGCCAGCAGCTTGGGGGCAAGGGAGTGGGACTTC.

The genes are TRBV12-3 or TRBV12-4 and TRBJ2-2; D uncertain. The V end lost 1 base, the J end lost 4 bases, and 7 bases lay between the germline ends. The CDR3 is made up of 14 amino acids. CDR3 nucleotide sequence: TGTGCCAGCAGTTTAGTGTTGGGCACCGGGGAGCTGTTTTTT. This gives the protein CASSLVLGTGELFF.